The 5 T cell receptor beta chains below were found in one sample sequenced in a study of spatial heterogeneity in lung cancer. Documented time point: sample taken at primary tumor resection. Sequencing of whole RNA from tumor, nontumor lung or frozen PBMC involved no sorting. Via MiXCR, TCRdb re-called the 5' RACE reads, giving one row per CDR3 protein. Counted here are 28,000 or so distinct CDR3 sequences, 7.5% to 9.5% occurring once; the ten biggest clones make up 36%. Sequencing was performed on PBMCs, taken at surgery. The source of these receptors is a female donor with early-stage non-small cell lung cancer.

This clonotype has ten or more counts. This chain joins TRBV25-1 and TRBJ2-1; D is perhaps TRBD2 (6 bases). From germline, CDR1 is MGHDK and CDR2 SYGVNS. This CDR3 comprises 13 residues. Between the trimmed V and J ends, which lost 0 bases and 12 bases, there was a span of 12 bases. This chain's CDR3 is CASSEYVGSRQFF. CDR3 nucleotide sequence: TGTGCCAGCAGTGAATATGTCGGGAGTAGGCAGTTCTTC. The complete variable domain, with remaining parts taken from reference TRBV25-1 and TRBJ2-1, reads EADIYQTPRYLVIGTGKKITLECSQTMGHDKMYWYQQDPGMELHLIHYSYGVNSTEKGDLSSESTVSRIRTEHFPLTLESARPSHTSQYLCASSEYVGSRQFFGPGTRLTVL.

The chain combines TRBV5-1 with TRBJ2-1; unclear D gene. This CDR3 is 12 amino acids long. Deletions cut 2 bases from V and 5 bases from J, with 5 bases between. Germline V lookup: CDR1 SGHRS, CDR2 YFSETQ. Here the CDR3 reads CASSFADNEQFF. The CDR3 region has the DNA TGCGCCAGCAGCTTCGCCGACAATGAGCAGTTCTTC.

This clonotype has a count of ten or more. This chain connects TRBV20-1 to TRBJ1-1; D unresolved. This CDR3 is 12 amino acids long. V gave up 3 bases and J gave up 5 bases, with 10 bases separating them. Germline V gene lookup returns CDR1 DFQATT and CDR2 SNEGSKA (reference sequence). The CDR3 is CSASSSWTEAFF. The CDR3 DNA follows: TGCAGTGCTAGTTCAAGCTGGACTGAAGCTTTCTTT.

The chain has TRBV4-1 and TRBJ2-4, with a weak D call TRBD1 (6 bases). V lost 2 bases, J lost 2 bases, and 13 bases lay in between. This CDR3 spans 16 amino acids. Germline V gene lookup returns CDR1 MGHRA and CDR2 YSYEKL. In DNA, the CDR3 is TGCGCCAGCAGCCAAAGGGATGGGGGCCCCAAAAACATTCAGTACTTC. Its protein is CASSQRDGGPKNIQYF.

This clonotype was recorded at least ten times. The rearrangement uses TRBV7-2 and TRBJ2-3, with TRBD2 matching 8 bases. Losses at the gene ends were 2 bases for V and 2 bases for J; bases not matched to a gene: 9. CDR3 length: 17 amino acids. CDR1 and CDR2 (germline): SGHTA, FQGNSA. This CDR3 reads CASSLLRLASSTDTQYF. The CDR3 nucleotides are TGTGCCAGCAGCTTATTGAGACTAGCGAGCTCCACAGATACGCAGTATTTT.